The rows below give T cell receptor beta chains drawn from one sample of a study of cytomegalovirus exposure and HLA in healthy donors. Sequenced by immunoSEQ multiplex PCR; TCRdb stores in-frame clones only, minus some. The sample comprises about 140,000 clones, roughly 80% of which are singletons, and about 2.9% rests with the top ten. Sequencing input: PBMCs. The receptors were sampled from a man aged 40-49 years in good health and CMV-seronegative. CDR3s include the opening cysteine and the closing phenylalanine or tryptophan. D genes are given only for firm matches. Rows may omit the clone size; those that give it use once, few, many or a size class.

>16|TRBJ2-5|TRBV11-2|TRBD1|-
TGTGCCAGCAGCTTAATCGGGACAGGGAGGATGGAGACCCAGTACTTC
CASSLIGTGRMETQYF
>17|TRBJ2-1|TRBV5-1|TRBD2|-
TGCGCCAGCAGTTCCGGGACTAGCGGGACGCTTTACAATGAGCAGTTCTTC
CASSSGTSGTLYNEQFF
>14|TRBJ2-5|TRBV7-2|-|-
TGTGCCAGCAGCTTAATGGGGGCCGGGGAGACCCAGTACTTC
CASSLMGAGETQYF
>15|TRBJ1-1|TRBV7-9|TRBD1|-
TGTGCCAGCAGCTTAGATAAGGGGGCGCCGACTGAAGCTTTCTTT
CASSLDKGAPTEAFF
>11|TRBJ2-7|TRBV9|-|-
TGTGCCGAGAGGAGTTCCTACGAGCAGTACTTC
CAERSSYEQYF
>15|TRBJ1-4|TRBV27|-|-
TGTGCCAGCAGTCCGACCCGACGCGGTAATGAAAAACTGTTTTTT
CASSPTRRGNEKLFF
>16|TRBJ1-5|TRBV29-1|-|-
TGCATCGGCCTTAGAGGCGTCGGTCTTAGCAATCAGCCCCAGCATTTT
CIGLRGVGLSNQPQHF
>15|TRBJ1-5|TRBV4-2|TRBD1|-
TGTGCCAGCAGCCAAGAACAGGGGTATAATCAGCCCCAGCATTTT
CASSQEQGYNQPQHF
>15|TRBJ1-3|TRBV30|-|-
TGTGCCTGGAGGGAGGAAAGGAATGGGAGAAACACCATATATTTT
CAWREERNGRNTIYF
>15|TRBJ1-1|TRBV5-4|-|-
TGTGCCAGCAGCCCCAGGACGGGGATGATCACTGAAGCTTTCTTT
CASSPRTGMITEAFF
>16|TRBJ2-7|TRBV4-1|TRBD2|-
TGCGCCAGCAGCCAAGTTCTAGCGGCCCGCTCCTACGAGCAGTACTTC
CASSQVLAARSYEQYF
>17|TRBJ1-1|TRBV7-8|-|-
TGTGCCAGCAGCTTAGAAGTATTGGGCGAGAAGAACACTGAAGCTTTCTTT
CASSLEVLGEKNTEAFF
>14|TRBJ2-7|TRBV18|TRBD1|-
TGTGCCAGCTCACCAGGGACAGTCTACTACGAGCAGTACTTC
CASSPGTVYYEQYF
>14|TRBJ2-3|TRBV5-4|TRBD2|-
TGTGCCAGCAGCTTGGGGCGGGAGGGCCCAACGCAGTATTTT
CASSLGREGPTQYF
>15|TRBJ2-2|TRBV29-1|-|once
TGCAGCGTTGAAGATTGGCCAGGGCGCACCGGGGAGCTGTTTTTT
CSVEDWPGRTGELFF
>14|TRBJ2-2|TRBV10-3|-|-
TGTGCCATCGGGACAACTAAAAACACCGGGGAGCTGTTTTTT
CAIGTTKNTGELFF
>11|TRBJ2-5|TRBV28|TRBD2|-
TGTGCCACCGGGAGGCAAGAGACCCAGTACTTC
CATGRQETQYF
>16|TRBJ2-1|TRBV28|TRBD1|-
TGTGCCAGCAGTTTATTCGGACAGGGGAGTTACAATGAGCAGTTCTTC
CASSLFGQGSYNEQFF
>15|TRBJ1-4|TRBV9|-|-
TGTGCCAGCAGCCCGGGGCGGGGGGCTAATGAAAAACTGTTTTTT
CASSPGRGANEKLFF
>15|TRBJ2-3|TRBV5-1|-|-
TGCGCCAGCAGCCCCTCGGGGGGCCTAACAGATACGCAGTATTTT
CASSPSGGLTDTQYF
>11|TRBJ2-5|TRBV19|-|-
TGTGCCAGTAGTCTCCAAGAGACCCAGTACTTC
CASSLQETQYF
>15|TRBJ2-7|TRBV7-9|TRBD2|-
TGTGCCAGCAGCTTAGTGAGGCGGGGGGCGTACGAGCAGTACTTC
CASSLVRRGAYEQYF
>17|TRBJ1-5|TRBV4-1|TRBD1|-
TGCGCCAGCAGTCTCACCTTAGGGGGACAGGCCAATCAGCCCCAGCATTTT
CASSLTLGGQANQPQHF
>14|TRBJ1-1|TRBV5-6|-|once
TGTGCCAGCAGCTTCGGCAGCGGGAACACTGAAGCTTTCTTT
CASSFGSGNTEAFF
>13|TRBJ2-7|TRBV5-1|-|-
TGCGCCAGCAGCATAAACAGGGTCGGCGAGCAGTACTTC
CASSINRVGEQYF
>15|TRBJ1-2|TRBV4-1|-|once
TGCGCCAGCAGCCAAGCATCGGGGGGCATCTATGGCTACACCTTC
CASSQASGGIYGYTF
>15|TRBJ2-5|TRBV6-1|TRBD1|-
TGTGCCAGCAGTGAAGCTACGGACAGGAGAAAGACCCAGTACTTC
CASSEATDRRKTQYF
>17|TRBJ2-6|TRBV9|-|-
TGTGCCAGCAGCGTAGGGGCAGGTGGGTCTGGGGCCAACGTCCTGACTTTC
CASSVGAGGSGANVLTF
>13|TRBJ1-4|TRBV4-1|-|-
TGCGCCAGCAGCGGACAGCCTAATGAAAAACTGTTTTTT
CASSGQPNEKLFF
>11|TRBJ2-3|TRBV7-2|TRBD2|once
TGTGCCAGCAGCTCGGGAGGGACGCAGTATTTT
CASSSGGTQYF
>19|TRBJ1-5|TRBV27|TRBD1|-
TGTGCCAGCAGTCCTCACCCACTCCCTGACAGGGGCGACAATCAGCCCCAGCATTTT
CASSPHPLPDRGDNQPQHF
>15|TRBJ2-7|TRBV18|TRBD1|once
TGTGCCAGCTCACCAGGGACAGGTTCACCCTACGAGCAGTACTTC
CASSPGTGSPYEQYF
>14|TRBJ2-7|TRBV5-4|-|-
TGTGCCAGCAGCTTTGGGCAGTACTCCTACGAGCAGTACTTC
CASSFGQYSYEQYF
>17|TRBJ2-5|TRBV30|TRBD2|few
TGTGCCTGGAGTGCCGGGACTAGCGGGAGCAACCAAGAGACCCAGTACTTC
CAWSAGTSGSNQETQYF
>17|TRBJ2-5|TRBV10-1|-|-
TGCGCCAGCAGTGAGTCCATTCTTCAGGGGAATCAAGAGACCCAGTACTTC
CASSESILQGNQETQYF
>14|TRBJ2-7|TRBV9|-|-
TGTGCCAGCAGCGTAGCTACAGGGAGCTACGAGCAGTACTTC
CASSVATGSYEQYF
>13|TRBJ1-4|TRBV19|-|-
TGTGCCAGTATGGAGGCAACTAATGAAAAACTGTTTTTT
CASMEATNEKLFF
>13|TRBJ1-5|TRBV30|-|-
TGTGCCTGGAGTGCAGGGGACGATCAGCCCCAGCATTTT
CAWSAGDDQPQHF
>14|TRBJ2-7|TRBV7-9|-|-
TGTGCCAGCAGCTTAGCTAGCAGAAACTACGAGCAGTACTTC
CASSLASRNYEQYF
>12|TRBJ1-2|TRBV5-1|-|-
TGCGCCAGCAGCCCCGGTATTGGTGGCTACACCTTC
CASSPGIGGYTF
>13|TRBJ1-5|TRBV30|TRBD1|once
TGTGCCTGGAATGGACAGGGAAACCAGCCCCAGCATTTT
CAWNGQGNQPQHF
>13|TRBJ2-7|TRBV2|TRBD2|-
TGTGCCAGCTGGACTAGCGGAAGATACGAGCAGTACTTC
CASWTSGRYEQYF
>16|TRBJ2-4|TRBV27|-|-
TGTGCCAGCAGGTTGTGGGCTTCGGGGGCCAAAAACATTCAGTACTTC
CASRLWASGAKNIQYF
>14|TRBJ2-7|TRBV27|TRBD1|-
TGTGCCAGCGGATGGACAGGCGGTTCCTACGAGCAGTACTTC
CASGWTGGSYEQYF
>15|TRBJ1-3|TRBV6-1|-|few
TGTGCCAGCAGAACCAGTCCGATTCAGGGAAACACCATATATTTT
CASRTSPIQGNTIYF
>15|TRBJ1-4|TRBV27|TRBD1|few
TGTGCCAGCAGTCGCGACAGGGGAGGGAATGAAAAACTGTTTTTT
CASSRDRGGNEKLFF